Below are 5 T cell receptor beta chains sequenced from a single sample in a study of blood T cells in healthy people across ages. A second PCR, run for about 7 to 11 cycles, used a sample-barcoded 5' primer plus a J-beta primer mix. TCRdb re-called the 5' RACE reads through MiXCR, storing one row per CDR3 protein. The sample carries approximately 1.5 million distinct CDR3 sequences, 30% to 40% recorded once. Sequenced sample: blood. The source is a woman aged 25 to 39 in good health.

This clonotype was seen only a few times. The rearrangement uses TRBV6-5 and TRBJ2-2; weak D call: TRBD1 (6 bases). Germline V gives CDR1 MNHEY, CDR2 SVGAGI. There are 15 residues in the CDR3. V dropped 3 bases and J dropped 1 base, with 9 bases sitting between them. In DNA, the CDR3 is TGTGCCAGCAGTTATAGGGGGATGAACACCGGGGAGCTGTTTTTT. Translated, it gives CASSYRGMNTGELFF.

The chain joins TRBV6-6 to TRBJ2-1; 11 bases fit TRBD2. CDR3 length: 16 amino acids. J was trimmed by 8 bases and V by 7 bases; bases with no gene match: 13. Germline CDR1 MNHNY, CDR2 SVGAGI (reference sequence). The CDR3 here is CASTDHQTSGEHEQFF. For the CDR3, the DNA is TGTGCCAGCACCGATCACCAGACTAGCGGGGAACATGAGCAGTTCTTC.

The table lists this clonotype with a few counts. The V call is TRBV19, the J call TRBJ1-5; 9 bases line up with TRBD1. Germline assignment: CDR1 LNHDA and CDR2 SQIVND (reference sequence). The V segment lost 4 bases and the J segment 6 bases; nucleotides outside the gene matches: 7. The CDR3 spans 15 residues. The CDR3 reads CASSRGQGLGQPQHF. CDR3 sequence (DNA): TGTGCCAGTAGTAGGGGACAGGGTCTAGGTCAGCCCCAGCATTTT.

This clonotype has a count of ten or more. V is TRBV7-9 and J is TRBJ2-7, with 8 bases matching TRBD1. The V and J ends lost 4 bases and 4 bases, in that order; junction bases with no gene match: 6. CDR1 is SEHNR, CDR2 FQNEAQ, per germline (reference sequence). The length of the CDR3 is 14 residues. The DNA of the CDR3 is TGTGCCAGCAGCTACGACAGGGGTTTATACGAGCAGTACTTC. Encoded protein: CASSYDRGLYEQYF.

V and J are TRBV12-3 or TRBV12-4 and TRBJ2-1, with 7 nucleotides matching TRBD2. Trimming cost V 6 bases and J 5 bases; bases outside gene matches: 10. The CDR3 is 15 residues long. The DNA for the CDR3 is TGTGCCAGCAGCCCAAGCGGGGTGCTAAACAATGAGCAGTTCTTC. The encoded protein is CASSPSGVLNNEQFF.